These T cell receptor beta chains were read from a single sample in a study of blood T cell repertoires in COVID-19. Sequencing used immunoSEQ multiplex PCR; TCRdb keeps in-frame clones, though not all of them. The table records about 220,000 clones, 65% to 85% of them present only once. The material sequenced was PBMCs or T cells enriched from blood (not recorded which). These receptors all come from a woman in her sixties or seventies who had recovered from COVID-19. Each CDR3 is given with its conserved first and last residue. D genes are given only for firm matches. Where a row states a size, it is once, few, many or the class of an expanded clone; other rows omit it.

TRBV12-3/TRBV12-4	TRBJ1-2	NA	NA	CASSLGADGYTF	TGTGCCAGCAGTTTGGGGGCTGATGGCTACACCTTC
TRBV21-1	TRBJ1-1	NA	NA	CASSKGRGTSNTEAFF	TGTGCCAGCAGCAAAGGGCGGGGGACATCGAACACTGAAGCTTTCTTT
TRBV18	TRBJ2-3	NA	NA	CASSPPPAGQTQYF	TGTGCCAGCTCACCACCCCCAGCGGGACAAACGCAGTATTTT
TRBV5-1	TRBJ2-7	TRBD1	NA	CASSFSGQGAGEQYF	TGCGCCAGCAGCTTTTCGGGACAGGGGGCTGGGGAGCAGTACTTC
TRBV6-5	TRBJ1-5	TRBD1	NA	CASSYKGGLQPQHF	TGTGCCAGCAGTTATAAAGGGGGCTTGCAGCCCCAGCATTTT
TRBV3-1/TRBV3-2	TRBJ1-2	TRBD1	few	CASSQDSGTGNGYTF	TGTGCCAGCAGCCAAGATTCCGGGACAGGGAATGGCTACACCTTC
TRBV19	TRBJ1-1	TRBD1	NA	CASLGVQGTTEAFF	TGTGCCAGTTTAGGTGTACAGGGGACCACTGAAGCTTTCTTT
TRBV5-1	TRBJ2-2	TRBD2	NA	CASTLLAGGPVGELFF	TGCGCCAGCACCTTACTAGCGGGAGGGCCGGTCGGGGAGCTGTTTTTT
TRBV6-1	TRBJ1-6	NA	NA	CASSGVLTVSSYNSPLHF	TGTGCCAGCAGTGGCGTGCTAACAGTTAGCTCCTATAATTCACCCCTCCACTTT
TRBV20-1	TRBJ2-1	NA	few	CSASRGPRQFF	TGCAGTGCTAGCAGGGGCCCCCGGCAGTTCTTC
TRBV12-5	TRBJ1-6	NA	NA	CASGLTTTSYSPLHF	TGTGCTAGTGGTTTAACTACCACCTCCTATTCACCCCTCCACTTT
TRBV11-3	TRBJ2-1	NA	NA	CASSRGGASSYNEQFF	TGTGCCAGCAGCCGAGGGGGGGCTAGCTCCTACAATGAGCAGTTCTTC
TRBV10-3	TRBJ1-6	TRBD1	NA	CAIRRGTDNSPLHF	TGTGCCATCAGAAGAGGGACAGATAATTCACCCCTCCACTTT
TRBV2	TRBJ2-1	NA	NA	CASSVRDTFYNEQFF	TGTGCCAGCAGTGTCCGGGACACCTTCTACAATGAGCAGTTCTTC
TRBV9	TRBJ1-6	NA	NA	CASSAGNPDSPLHF	TGTGCCAGCAGCGCGGGAAACCCGGATTCACCCCTCCACTTT
TRBV9	TRBJ2-5	NA	NA	CASSVGQIFEETQYF	TGTGCCAGCAGCGTAGGACAGATCTTCGAAGAGACCCAGTACTTC
TRBV6-2/TRBV6-3	TRBJ2-6	NA	NA	CASSYVRGANVLTF	TGTGCCAGCAGTTACGTCAGAGGGGCCAACGTCCTGACTTTC
TRBV7-9	TRBJ2-1	NA	NA	CASSEIGGTTEQFF	TGTGCCAGCAGCGAAATTGGGGGGACGACAGAGCAGTTCTTC
TRBV6-5	TRBJ1-2	NA	NA	CASSISTYGGYTF	TGTGCCAGCAGTATCTCAACCTACGGGGGCTACACCTTC
TRBV5-4	TRBJ1-1	TRBD1	NA	CASSLIGTANTEAFF	TGTGCCAGCAGCCTGATTGGGACAGCGAACACTGAAGCTTTCTTT
TRBV4-3	TRBJ2-7	NA	NA	CASSQPGSYEQYF	TGCGCCAGCAGCCAGCCGGGTTCCTACGAGCAGTACTTC
TRBV7-9	TRBJ2-3	NA	NA	CASSPTGVSTDTQYF	TGTGCCAGCAGCCCTACAGGTGTAAGCACAGATACGCAGTATTTT
TRBV6-5	TRBJ1-4	NA	once	CASSYSGALTNEKLFF	TGTGCCAGCAGTTACAGCGGGGCACTAACTAATGAAAAACTGTTTTTT
TRBV11-1	TRBJ1-4	NA	NA	CASSSEDSRFEKLFF	TGTGCCAGCAGCAGTGAGGACAGCCGATTTGAAAAACTGTTTTTT
TRBV7-2	TRBJ2-7	NA	NA	CASSSMTASRGEQYF	TGTGCCAGCAGCTCGATGACCGCGTCTAGGGGAGAGCAGTACTTC
TRBV19	TRBJ2-1	NA	NA	CASSPRGLDEQFF	TGTGCCAGTAGTCCGCGGGGTTTAGATGAGCAGTTCTTC
TRBV7-2	TRBJ2-3	NA	few	CASSLKGADTQYF	TGTGCCAGCAGCTTAAAGGGGGCAGATACGCAGTATTTT
TRBV6-6	TRBJ2-5	TRBD1	NA	CASSYQGARETQYF	TGTGCCAGCAGCTACCAGGGGGCCCGAGAGACCCAGTACTTC
TRBV19	TRBJ1-2	NA	NA	CASSILESRRSGGYTF	TGTGCCAGTAGTATTCTAGAGAGTCGTAGATCCGGTGGCTACACCTTC
TRBV4-2	TRBJ2-2	TRBD1	once	CASSPDRGGPGELFF	TGTGCCAGCAGCCCCGACAGGGGGGGCCCCGGGGAGCTGTTTTTT
TRBV5-4	TRBJ2-3	TRBD2	NA	CASSLAGEADTQYF	TGTGCCAGCAGCTTAGCGGGAGAAGCAGATACGCAGTATTTT
TRBV19	TRBJ1-3	NA	few	CASSPTVSSGNTIYF	TGTGCCAGTAGTCCGACAGTCTCCTCTGGAAACACCATATATTTT
TRBV6-5	TRBJ2-1	NA	once	CASRPPSAAYNEQFF	TGTGCCAGCAGGCCTCCTAGCGCAGCTTACAATGAGCAGTTCTTC
TRBV6-5	TRBJ2-3	TRBD2	NA	CASSKGLDLDTQYF	TGTGCCAGCAGCAAGGGACTAGATCTAGATACGCAGTATTTT
TRBV5-1	TRBJ1-4	NA	NA	CASSLEGHRIEKLFF	TGCGCCAGCAGCTTGGAGGGACATCGGATTGAAAAACTGTTTTTT
TRBV21-1	TRBJ2-1	NA	NA	CASSFTQLAGSYNEQFF	TGTGCCAGCAGCTTCACCCAACTAGCGGGCTCCTACAATGAGCAGTTCTTC
TRBV11-2	TRBJ1-5	NA	NA	CASSPSGPDPQPQHF	TGTGCCAGCAGCCCAAGCGGTCCAGATCCTCAGCCCCAGCATTTT
TRBV3-1/TRBV3-2	TRBJ2-7	TRBD1	NA	CASSHLTGSVEQYF	TGTGCCAGCAGCCATTTGACAGGGTCGGTCGAGCAGTACTTC
TRBV19	TRBJ2-7	TRBD2	few	CASSSSGGSYEQYF	TGTGCCAGTAGTTCTAGCGGGGGTTCCTACGAGCAGTACTTC
TRBV11-1	TRBJ2-7	TRBD1	NA	CASSLVGGGYEQYF	TGTGCCAGCAGCTTAGTAGGGGGCGGATACGAGCAGTACTTC
TRBV7-9	TRBJ1-5	TRBD1	NA	CASSGTGEGNQPQHF	TGTGCCAGCAGCGGGACAGGGGAGGGCAATCAGCCCCAGCATTTT
TRBV12-3/TRBV12-4	TRBJ2-2	NA	NA	CASSRGAGELFF	TGTGCCAGCAGTCGGGGTGCCGGGGAGCTGTTTTTT
TRBV7-2	TRBJ1-5	NA	once	CASSVLYSNQPQHF	TGTGCCAGCAGCGTCCTTTATAGCAATCAGCCCCAGCATTTT
TRBV3-1/TRBV3-2	TRBJ2-3	NA	once	CASSQPGGGTDTQYF	TGTGCCAGCAGCCAACCGGGCGGGGGCACAGATACGCAGTATTTT
TRBV5-6	TRBJ1-2	TRBD1	NA	CASSFNRGLNGYTF	TGTGCCAGCAGCTTTAACAGGGGCTTAAATGGCTACACCTTC
TRBV11-2	TRBJ1-6	NA	NA	CASSLDLNSPLHF	TGTGCCAGCAGCTTAGATCTAAACTCACCCCTCCACTTT
TRBV10-1	TRBJ2-2	TRBD2	NA	CASSESGTSGRQGELFF	TGCGCCAGCAGTGAGTCCGGGACTAGCGGGAGGCAGGGGGAGCTGTTTTTT
TRBV23-1	TRBJ2-7	TRBD1	few	CASSQRQGASYEQYF	TGCGCCAGCAGTCAAAGGCAGGGGGCCTCCTACGAGCAGTACTTC
TRBV7-9	TRBJ1-6	NA	NA	CASSSDRDSPLHF	TGTGCCAGCAGCTCGGACAGAGATTCACCCCTCCACTTT